A selection of T cell receptor beta chains follows, all from one sample in a study of blood T cell repertoires in COVID-19. This table comes from immunoSEQ multiplex PCR, and its TCRdb copy is limited to in-frame clones, with some not included. Among roughly 200,000 clones, 87% were seen once, and the ten largest hold roughly 6.2%. The sample was peripheral blood. Receptors were obtained from a man in his sixties who had recovered from COVID-19. Both conserved end residues are part of each CDR3. Fields, in order: CDR3 protein, CDR3 DNA, CDR3 length, D gene, J gene, clone size, V gene. A D gene is named only where the DNA matches it firmly. A row's size may be missing; if present it is once, few, many or a size class.

CDR3 protein: CASLKQGGTDTQYF; CDR3 DNA: TGTGCCAGCCTGAAGCAGGGAGGGACAGATACGCAGTATTTT; CDR3 length: 14; D gene: TRBD2; J gene: TRBJ2-3; clone size: -; V gene: TRBV2
CDR3 protein: CASSIPHRLYGYTF; CDR3 DNA: TGTGCCAGTAGTATCCCACATAGACTCTATGGCTACACCTTC; CDR3 length: 14; D gene: -; J gene: TRBJ1-2; clone size: once; V gene: TRBV19
CDR3 protein: CASTTDRASMEQYF; CDR3 DNA: TGTGCCAGCACCACGGACAGGGCGTCTATGGAGCAGTACTTC; CDR3 length: 14; D gene: TRBD1; J gene: TRBJ2-7; clone size: -; V gene: TRBV5-4
CDR3 protein: CASSHSAGSGNTIYF; CDR3 DNA: TGTGCCAGCAGCCACTCCGCAGGGTCTGGAAACACCATATATTTT; CDR3 length: 15; D gene: -; J gene: TRBJ1-3; clone size: -; V gene: TRBV3-1/TRBV3-2
CDR3 protein: CASSVGLAGLMGTGELFF; CDR3 DNA: TGTGCCAGCAGCGTCGGACTAGCGGGGCTTATGGGCACCGGGGAGCTGTTTTTT; CDR3 length: 18; D gene: TRBD2; J gene: TRBJ2-2; clone size: -; V gene: TRBV9
CDR3 protein: CASSFTGGSGNQPQHF; CDR3 DNA: TGTGCCAGCAGTTTCACAGGGGGCTCGGGCAATCAGCCCCAGCATTTT; CDR3 length: 16; D gene: TRBD1; J gene: TRBJ1-5; clone size: -; V gene: TRBV6-6
CDR3 protein: CASSLAQGGSYNEQFF; CDR3 DNA: TGTGCCAGCAGCTTAGCTCAGGGGGGCTCCTACAATGAGCAGTTCTTC; CDR3 length: 16; D gene: -; J gene: TRBJ2-1; clone size: -; V gene: TRBV7-6
CDR3 protein: CASSRGQVMNTEAFF; CDR3 DNA: TGTGCCAGCAGCCGAGGACAGGTGATGAACACTGAAGCTTTCTTT; CDR3 length: 15; D gene: TRBD1; J gene: TRBJ1-1; clone size: few; V gene: TRBV7-8
CDR3 protein: CASSLTDRGGNQPQHF; CDR3 DNA: TGTGCCAGCAGCTTAACGGACAGGGGAGGCAATCAGCCCCAGCATTTT; CDR3 length: 16; D gene: TRBD1; J gene: TRBJ1-5; clone size: -; V gene: TRBV5-5
CDR3 protein: CASSEAVVRAPGETQYF; CDR3 DNA: TGTGCCAGCAGTGAAGCGGTGGTGAGGGCCCCGGGGGAGACCCAGTACTTC; CDR3 length: 17; D gene: -; J gene: TRBJ2-5; clone size: -; V gene: TRBV6-1
CDR3 protein: CASSPSERGTPTDTQYF; CDR3 DNA: TGTGCCAGCAGTCCCTCCGAGCGGGGGACCCCCACAGATACGCAGTATTTT; CDR3 length: 17; D gene: TRBD2; J gene: TRBJ2-3; clone size: once; V gene: TRBV27
CDR3 protein: CASSGGTANNSPLHF; CDR3 DNA: TGTGCCAGCTCAGGAGGGACAGCAAATAATTCACCCCTCCACTTT; CDR3 length: 15; D gene: TRBD1; J gene: TRBJ1-6; clone size: -; V gene: TRBV28
CDR3 protein: CASSVVGRASEQFF; CDR3 DNA: TGTGCCAGCAGCGTAGTCGGGAGGGCGAGTGAGCAGTTCTTC; CDR3 length: 14; D gene: TRBD2; J gene: TRBJ2-1; clone size: -; V gene: TRBV9
CDR3 protein: CASSYGASGGLIDTQYF; CDR3 DNA: TGTGCCAGCAGTTACGGGGCTAGCGGGGGGCTGATAGATACGCAGTATTTT; CDR3 length: 17; D gene: TRBD2; J gene: TRBJ2-3; clone size: few; V gene: TRBV6-2/TRBV6-3
CDR3 protein: CASSLDGETQYF; CDR3 DNA: TGTGCCAGCAGCTTAGACGGAGAGACCCAGTACTTC; CDR3 length: 12; D gene: -; J gene: TRBJ2-5; clone size: -; V gene: TRBV7-7
CDR3 protein: CASRRDRRQVGRNEKLFF; CDR3 DNA: TGTGCCAGCAGGAGGGACAGGCGGCAGGTTGGACGTAATGAAAAACTGTTTTTT; CDR3 length: 18; D gene: TRBD1; J gene: TRBJ1-4; clone size: few; V gene: TRBV2
CDR3 protein: CASSLRTGSTDTQYF; CDR3 DNA: TGTGCCAGCAGCCTAAGGACAGGGAGCACAGATACGCAGTATTTT; CDR3 length: 15; D gene: TRBD1; J gene: TRBJ2-3; clone size: -; V gene: TRBV9
CDR3 protein: CASSPEVTGTGAEAFF; CDR3 DNA: TGCGCCAGCAGCCCCGAAGTTACAGGGACGGGTGCTGAAGCTTTCTTT; CDR3 length: 16; D gene: -; J gene: TRBJ1-1; clone size: once; V gene: TRBV5-1
CDR3 protein: CASSSRPTGEAFF; CDR3 DNA: TGCGCCAGCAGTTCCCGGCCTACAGGAGAAGCTTTCTTT; CDR3 length: 13; D gene: -; J gene: TRBJ1-1; clone size: -; V gene: TRBV10-1
CDR3 protein: CASSVALAGVYEQYF; CDR3 DNA: TGTGCCAGCAGCGTAGCGCTAGCGGGAGTCTACGAGCAGTACTTC; CDR3 length: 15; D gene: TRBD2; J gene: TRBJ2-7; clone size: -; V gene: TRBV9
CDR3 protein: CASYEGGRAEAFF; CDR3 DNA: TGTGCTAGCTATGAGGGCGGGAGGGCTGAAGCTTTCTTT; CDR3 length: 13; D gene: -; J gene: TRBJ1-1; clone size: once; V gene: TRBV12-5
CDR3 protein: CASSSGHSGNTIYF; CDR3 DNA: TGTGCCAGCAGCTCGGGACATTCGGGAAACACCATATATTTT; CDR3 length: 14; D gene: -; J gene: TRBJ1-3; clone size: -; V gene: TRBV5-5
CDR3 protein: CASSQSQGTTGELFF; CDR3 DNA: TGTGCCAGCTCACAGTCTCAGGGGACGACCGGGGAGCTGTTTTTT; CDR3 length: 15; D gene: -; J gene: TRBJ2-2; clone size: -; V gene: TRBV18
CDR3 protein: CASSSTGTGAGTEAFF; CDR3 DNA: TGCGCCAGCAGCTCCACCGGGACAGGGGCAGGGACTGAAGCTTTCTTT; CDR3 length: 16; D gene: TRBD1; J gene: TRBJ1-1; clone size: -; V gene: TRBV5-1
CDR3 protein: CASSVIAGGENEQFF; CDR3 DNA: TGCGCCAGCAGCGTTATAGCGGGAGGGGAGAATGAGCAGTTCTTC; CDR3 length: 15; D gene: TRBD2; J gene: TRBJ2-1; clone size: -; V gene: TRBV5-1
CDR3 protein: CASSESGLAGRADTQYF; CDR3 DNA: TGCGCCAGCAGTGAGTCGGGACTAGCGGGTCGGGCAGATACGCAGTATTTT; CDR3 length: 17; D gene: TRBD2; J gene: TRBJ2-3; clone size: -; V gene: TRBV10-1
CDR3 protein: CASSFIAASYEQYF; CDR3 DNA: TGTGCCAGCAGCTTCATAGCGGCCTCCTACGAGCAGTACTTC; CDR3 length: 14; D gene: -; J gene: TRBJ2-7; clone size: -; V gene: TRBV13
CDR3 protein: CASSQGSGSSYEQFF; CDR3 DNA: TGTGCCAGCAGCCAAGGGAGCGGGAGTAGCTATGAGCAGTTCTTC; CDR3 length: 15; D gene: TRBD2; J gene: TRBJ2-1; clone size: -; V gene: TRBV3-1/TRBV3-2
CDR3 protein: CASRWTGEETQYF; CDR3 DNA: TGTGCCAGCCGTTGGACCGGGGAAGAGACCCAGTACTTC; CDR3 length: 13; D gene: -; J gene: TRBJ2-5; clone size: -; V gene: TRBV18
CDR3 protein: CASSSDRGNTIYF; CDR3 DNA: TGTGCCAGCAGCTCGGACAGAGGAAACACCATATATTTT; CDR3 length: 13; D gene: -; J gene: TRBJ1-3; clone size: -; V gene: TRBV5-4
CDR3 protein: CASSRGDRNNEKLFF; CDR3 DNA: TGTGCCAGCTCACGAGGGGACAGGAATAATGAAAAACTGTTTTTT; CDR3 length: 15; D gene: TRBD1; J gene: TRBJ1-4; clone size: -; V gene: TRBV18
CDR3 protein: CASSQTGTGVRSGYGYTF; CDR3 DNA: TGCGCCAGCAGCCAAACGGGGACAGGGGTTCGCAGCGGCTATGGCTACACCTTC; CDR3 length: 18; D gene: TRBD1; J gene: TRBJ1-2; clone size: many; V gene: TRBV4-3
CDR3 protein: CASSYQYSGLEAFF; CDR3 DNA: TGTGCCAGCAGTTACCAATACAGCGGCCTCGAAGCTTTCTTT; CDR3 length: 14; D gene: -; J gene: TRBJ1-1; clone size: -; V gene: TRBV6-5
CDR3 protein: CASIPQRLAGAAEQFF; CDR3 DNA: TGTGCCAGCATCCCGCAACGACTAGCGGGGGCCGCTGAGCAGTTCTTC; CDR3 length: 16; D gene: TRBD2; J gene: TRBJ2-1; clone size: once; V gene: TRBV7-2
CDR3 protein: CASSPRDRGNEQFF; CDR3 DNA: TGTGCCAGCAGTCCCCGGGACAGGGGGAATGAGCAGTTCTTC; CDR3 length: 14; D gene: TRBD1; J gene: TRBJ2-1; clone size: -; V gene: TRBV6-5
CDR3 protein: CASSQGQGARKAYEQYF; CDR3 DNA: TGTGCCAGCAGCCAAGGGCAGGGGGCCAGAAAGGCCTACGAGCAGTACTTC; CDR3 length: 17; D gene: TRBD1; J gene: TRBJ2-7; clone size: -; V gene: TRBV3-1/TRBV3-2
CDR3 protein: CASSDRVSSGANVLTF; CDR3 DNA: TGTGCCAGTTCCGACAGGGTTAGCTCTGGGGCCAACGTCCTGACTTTC; CDR3 length: 16; D gene: TRBD1; J gene: TRBJ2-6; clone size: -; V gene: TRBV19
CDR3 protein: CSVRDRVQSSYEQYF; CDR3 DNA: TGCAGCGTGCGGGACAGGGTTCAATCCTCCTACGAGCAGTACTTC; CDR3 length: 15; D gene: TRBD1; J gene: TRBJ2-7; clone size: -; V gene: TRBV29-1
CDR3 protein: CASTYPTRVPTGSSLLGANVLTF; CDR3 DNA: TGTGCCAGCACCTACCCAACAAGGGTCCCGACAGGCTCTTCTCTGTTAGGGGCCAACGTCCTGACTTTC; CDR3 length: 23; D gene: -; J gene: TRBJ2-6; clone size: -; V gene: TRBV6-6
CDR3 protein: CASSSGLAATYEQYF; CDR3 DNA: TGTGCCAGCAGCTCGGGACTAGCGGCGACCTACGAGCAGTACTTC; CDR3 length: 15; D gene: TRBD2; J gene: TRBJ2-7; clone size: few; V gene: TRBV2
CDR3 protein: CASRLQGEETQYF; CDR3 DNA: TGTGCCAGCAGGTTACAGGGGGAAGAGACCCAGTACTTC; CDR3 length: 13; D gene: TRBD1; J gene: TRBJ2-5; clone size: -; V gene: TRBV28
CDR3 protein: CASSYREETQYF; CDR3 DNA: TGTGCCAGCAGCTACAGGGAAGAGACCCAGTACTTC; CDR3 length: 12; D gene: -; J gene: TRBJ2-5; clone size: -; V gene: TRBV2
CDR3 protein: CASSGQGEGTGSQETQYF; CDR3 DNA: TGTGCCAGCAGCGGGCAGGGGGAAGGGACAGGGTCGCAAGAGACCCAGTACTTC; CDR3 length: 18; D gene: TRBD1; J gene: TRBJ2-5; clone size: -; V gene: TRBV9
CDR3 protein: CSVTIGGRYNEQFF; CDR3 DNA: TGCAGCGTGACGATAGGGGGCCGCTACAATGAGCAGTTCTTC; CDR3 length: 14; D gene: TRBD1; J gene: TRBJ2-1; clone size: -; V gene: TRBV29-1
CDR3 protein: CASSTVRGMNTEAFF; CDR3 DNA: TGTGCCAGCAGCACAGTGCGGGGTATGAACACTGAAGCTTTCTTT; CDR3 length: 15; D gene: -; J gene: TRBJ1-1; clone size: -; V gene: TRBV7-6
CDR3 protein: CASSQDQGQPQHF; CDR3 DNA: TGTGCCAGCAGCCAAGATCAGGGTCAGCCCCAGCATTTT; CDR3 length: 13; D gene: -; J gene: TRBJ1-5; clone size: few; V gene: TRBV3-1/TRBV3-2
CDR3 protein: CASSLGQGIDYGYTF; CDR3 DNA: TGTGCCAGCAGCTTAGGACAGGGAATTGACTATGGCTACACCTTC; CDR3 length: 15; D gene: TRBD1; J gene: TRBJ1-2; clone size: few; V gene: TRBV7-9
CDR3 protein: CASSQDRGNSPLHF; CDR3 DNA: TGTGCCAGCAGCCAAGACAGGGGGAACTCACCCCTCCACTTT; CDR3 length: 14; D gene: TRBD1; J gene: TRBJ1-6; clone size: -; V gene: TRBV3-1/TRBV3-2
CDR3 protein: CASSSDRAKDTQYF; CDR3 DNA: TGTGCCAGTAGTTCGGACAGGGCGAAGGATACGCAGTATTTT; CDR3 length: 14; D gene: TRBD1; J gene: TRBJ2-3; clone size: -; V gene: TRBV19
CDR3 protein: CASSPRQGGIQYF; CDR3 DNA: TGTGCCAGCAGCCCACGACAGGGCGGCATTCAGTACTTC; CDR3 length: 13; D gene: TRBD1; J gene: TRBJ2-4; clone size: -; V gene: TRBV27
CDR3 protein: CASSSSGGVNQPQHF; CDR3 DNA: TGTGCCAGCAGTTCATCAGGGGGTGTCAATCAGCCCCAGCATTTT; CDR3 length: 15; D gene: TRBD1; J gene: TRBJ1-5; clone size: -; V gene: TRBV27
CDR3 protein: CASRSGGNTGELFF; CDR3 DNA: TGTGCCAGCAGAAGCGGGGGGAACACCGGGGAGCTGTTTTTT; CDR3 length: 14; D gene: TRBD2; J gene: TRBJ2-2; clone size: once; V gene: TRBV7-9
CDR3 protein: CASSLDRVGPQHF; CDR3 DNA: TGTGCCAGCAGCTTAGACAGGGTTGGACCCCAGCATTTT; CDR3 length: 13; D gene: -; J gene: TRBJ1-5; clone size: -; V gene: TRBV7-2
CDR3 protein: CASSVATTATLANTIYF; CDR3 DNA: TGTGCCAGCAGCGTAGCTACTACCGCGACCCTCGCAAACACCATATATTTT; CDR3 length: 17; D gene: -; J gene: TRBJ1-3; clone size: once; V gene: TRBV9
CDR3 protein: CASSNQGAPSEKLFF; CDR3 DNA: TGTGCCAGCAGTAACCAGGGGGCCCCTTCTGAAAAACTGTTTTTT; CDR3 length: 15; D gene: TRBD1; J gene: TRBJ1-4; clone size: -; V gene: TRBV6-5